This T cell receptor beta chain is drawn from a study of regulatory T cells. Study results and caveats: Regulatory T cells showed the strongest V-J pair restriction and V/J gene skewing among patient repertoires. Control CD8+ cells showed a nonsignificant trend toward higher Shannon entropy than patient CD8+ cells.

The PCR used 52 TRBV and 13 TRBJ primers. Assay used: immunoSEQ multiplex PCR; TCRdb lists only in-frame clones, some missing. The sample holds some 21,000 clones; more than 85% are singletons and the top ten take 3% to 4%. Germline CDR1 is MNHNS and CDR2 is SASEGT. The CDR3 runs 13 residues. V lost 2 bases, J lost 5 bases, and 9 bases lay in between. Concerning this clone itself: The target antigen is unknown.

All CD3G-deficient patients showed autoimmunity, more severe in two. At testing, patients were 2 to 39 years old, with reduced naive and increased memory T-cell proportions. This receptor was obtained from a child under 10 years old with CD3G deficiency. Sequencing was done on a sample of CD8+ T cells sorted from blood. The V gene is TRBV6-1, the J gene TRBJ1-2; D uncertain. This chain's CDR3 is CASSEPGPYGYTF. For the CDR3, the DNA is TGTGCCAGCAGTGAACCGGGCCCTTATGGCTACACCTTC.